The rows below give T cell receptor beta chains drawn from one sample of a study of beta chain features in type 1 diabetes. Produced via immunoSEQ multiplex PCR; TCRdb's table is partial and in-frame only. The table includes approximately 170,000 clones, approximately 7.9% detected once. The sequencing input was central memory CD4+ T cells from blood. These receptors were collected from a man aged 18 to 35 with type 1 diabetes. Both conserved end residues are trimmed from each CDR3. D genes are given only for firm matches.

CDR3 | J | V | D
ASKTGAGNTIY | TRBJ1-3 | TRBV30 | TRBD1
ASRPSNRVNEQF | TRBJ2-1 | TRBV28 | -
ASSSPGERGSVHEQY | TRBJ2-7 | TRBV28 | -
ASSFPGGWNEQF | TRBJ2-1 | TRBV7-2 | TRBD2
ARMGVFGNTGELF | TRBJ2-2 | TRBV30 | -
AWSIEGGGTEAF | TRBJ1-1 | TRBV30 | -
ASSPGTGAEKLF | TRBJ1-4 | TRBV18 | TRBD1
ASRSTGENTEAF | TRBJ1-1 | TRBV27 | TRBD1
ASKNQQGFSSDTQY | TRBJ2-3 | TRBV5-1 | TRBD1
ASSVTGSEQY | TRBJ2-7 | TRBV10-2 | -
ASSFSSGSYNSPLH | TRBJ1-6 | TRBV28 | -
ASSYNRGRDGYT | TRBJ1-2 | TRBV28 | TRBD1
ASSLRQGAGNTIY | TRBJ1-3 | TRBV5-1 | TRBD1
ASSEKPTSTDTQY | TRBJ2-3 | TRBV2 | -
ASSQSLRTGGLNEQF | TRBJ2-1 | TRBV2 | TRBD1
ASSQVFRGYQF | TRBJ1-4 | TRBV14 | -
ASSRTGDSNQPQH | TRBJ1-5 | TRBV5-1 | TRBD1
ASSEDGKNTEAF | TRBJ1-1 | TRBV9 | -
ASSSIPYGPTRQY | TRBJ2-7 | TRBV7-2 | -
ASSPYTRGGEANVLT | TRBJ2-6 | TRBV18 | -
ASKEGNMNYGYT | TRBJ1-2 | TRBV28 | -
ASSASPGQGPSNEKLF | TRBJ1-4 | TRBV25-1 | TRBD1
ASSLAGTSGSTDTQY | TRBJ2-3 | TRBV7-2 | TRBD2
AWSSGGDYEQY | TRBJ2-7 | TRBV30 | TRBD2
ASSGGTYEQF | TRBJ2-1 | TRBV5-4 | -
ASSIHSLSNTGELF | TRBJ2-2 | TRBV19 | -
ASSQVTDSTDTQY | TRBJ2-3 | TRBV4-3 | -
ASSSWRQGQETQY | TRBJ2-5 | TRBV7-2 | TRBD1
ASSVGATRTTYEQY | TRBJ2-7 | TRBV9 | -
ASSYPGLYGYT | TRBJ1-2 | TRBV6-6 | -
ASSSSTGAKTQY | TRBJ2-5 | TRBV5-1 | TRBD1
ASSSTSRMGYEQY | TRBJ2-7 | TRBV28 | -
ASSMGAISYKNIQY | TRBJ2-4 | TRBV19 | -
ASSTQGATGELF | TRBJ2-2 | TRBV11-2 | TRBD1
ASSLRGLAGEQY | TRBJ2-7 | TRBV28 | TRBD2
ASSLEQRENTEAF | TRBJ1-1 | TRBV5-1 | -
ASSQDWAGEVHEQY | TRBJ2-7 | TRBV4-1 | TRBD2
SVGELLLEQY | TRBJ2-7 | TRBV29-1 | -
ASSSGVEQY | TRBJ2-7 | TRBV6-6 | -
ASTERLNTGELF | TRBJ2-2 | TRBV28 | -
ASSLDQGGTANTGELF | TRBJ2-2 | TRBV11-2 | -
ASSYGPGAGGETQY | TRBJ2-5 | TRBV6-6 | -
ASSSTNRGREY | TRBJ2-3 | TRBV27 | TRBD1